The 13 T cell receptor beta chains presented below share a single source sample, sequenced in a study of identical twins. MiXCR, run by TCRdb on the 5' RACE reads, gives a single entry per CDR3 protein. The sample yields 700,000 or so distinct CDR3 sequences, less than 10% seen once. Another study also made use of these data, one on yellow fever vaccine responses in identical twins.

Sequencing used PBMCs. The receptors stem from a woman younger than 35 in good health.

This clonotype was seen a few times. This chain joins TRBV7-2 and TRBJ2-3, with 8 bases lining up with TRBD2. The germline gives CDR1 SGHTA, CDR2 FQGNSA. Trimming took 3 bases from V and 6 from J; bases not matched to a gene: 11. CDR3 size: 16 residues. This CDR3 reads CASSFGGTRGADTQYF. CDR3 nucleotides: TGTGCCAGCAGCTTCGGGGGGACTAGGGGTGCCGATACGCAGTATTTT.

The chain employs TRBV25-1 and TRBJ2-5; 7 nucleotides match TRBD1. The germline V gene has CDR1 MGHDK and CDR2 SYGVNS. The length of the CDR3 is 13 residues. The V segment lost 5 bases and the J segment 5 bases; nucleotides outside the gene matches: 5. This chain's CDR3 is CASSRTGDETQYF. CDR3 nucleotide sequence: TGTGCCAGCAGTCGGACAGGCGACGAGACCCAGTACTTC.

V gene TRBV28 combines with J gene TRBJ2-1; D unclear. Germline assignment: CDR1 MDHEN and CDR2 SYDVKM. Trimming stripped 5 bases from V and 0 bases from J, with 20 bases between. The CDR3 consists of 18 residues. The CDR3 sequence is CASSRSRGSASSYNEQFF. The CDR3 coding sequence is TGTGCCAGCAGTCGGTCACGCGGAAGTGCTAGCTCCTACAATGAGCAGTTCTTC.

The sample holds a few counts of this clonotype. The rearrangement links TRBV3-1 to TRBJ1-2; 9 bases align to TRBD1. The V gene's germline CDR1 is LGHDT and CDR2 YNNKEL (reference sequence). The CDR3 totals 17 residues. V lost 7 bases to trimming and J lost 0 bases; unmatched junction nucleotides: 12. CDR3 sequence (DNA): TGTGCCAGCACCAAAACCGGGACAGGGTCTTCTAACTATGGCTACACCTTC. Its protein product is CASTKTGTGSSNYGYTF.

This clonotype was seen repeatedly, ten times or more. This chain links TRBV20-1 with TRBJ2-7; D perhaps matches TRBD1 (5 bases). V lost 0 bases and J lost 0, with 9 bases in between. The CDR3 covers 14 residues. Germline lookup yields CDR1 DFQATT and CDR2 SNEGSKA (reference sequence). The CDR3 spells CSARDHQGSYEQYF. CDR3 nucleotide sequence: TGCAGTGCTAGAGATCACCAGGGCTCCTACGAGCAGTACTTC.

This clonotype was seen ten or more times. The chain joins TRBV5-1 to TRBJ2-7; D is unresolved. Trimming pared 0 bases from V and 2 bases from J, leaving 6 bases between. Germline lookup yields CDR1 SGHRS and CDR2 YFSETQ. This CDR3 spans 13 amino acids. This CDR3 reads CASSLDGAYEQYF. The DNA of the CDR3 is TGCGCCAGCAGCTTGGATGGGGCCTACGAGCAGTACTTC.

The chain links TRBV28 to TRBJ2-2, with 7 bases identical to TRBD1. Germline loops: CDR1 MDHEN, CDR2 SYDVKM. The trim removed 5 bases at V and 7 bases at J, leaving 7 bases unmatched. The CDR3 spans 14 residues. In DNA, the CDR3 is TGTGCCAGCAGTACCGGGACAGCCTACGGGGAGCTGTTTTTT. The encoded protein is CASSTGTAYGELFF.

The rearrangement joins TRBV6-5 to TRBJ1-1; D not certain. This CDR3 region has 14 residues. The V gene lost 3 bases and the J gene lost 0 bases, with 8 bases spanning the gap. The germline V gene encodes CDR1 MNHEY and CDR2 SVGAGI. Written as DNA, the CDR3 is TGTGCCAGCAGTTATGTCACCCTGAACACTGAAGCTTTCTTT. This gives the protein CASSYVTLNTEAFF.

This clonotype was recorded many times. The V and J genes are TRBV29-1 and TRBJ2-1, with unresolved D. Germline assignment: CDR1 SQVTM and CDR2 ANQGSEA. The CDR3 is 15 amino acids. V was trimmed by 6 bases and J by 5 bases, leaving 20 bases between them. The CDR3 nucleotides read TGCAGCGTCAATGGTGGCCTGACACTTAACAATGAGCAGTTCTTC. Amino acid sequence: CSVNGGLTLNNEQFF.

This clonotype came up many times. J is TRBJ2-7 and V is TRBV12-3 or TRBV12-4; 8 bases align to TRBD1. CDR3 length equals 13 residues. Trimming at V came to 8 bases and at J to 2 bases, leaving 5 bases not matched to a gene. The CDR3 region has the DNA TGTGCCAGCGCAAGGGACAGGACCTACGAGCAGTACTTC. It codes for CASARDRTYEQYF.

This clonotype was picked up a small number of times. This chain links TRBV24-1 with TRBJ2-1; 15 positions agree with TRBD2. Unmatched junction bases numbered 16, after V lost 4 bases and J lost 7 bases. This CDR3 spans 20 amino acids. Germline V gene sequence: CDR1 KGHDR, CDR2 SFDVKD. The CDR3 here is CATSETPGLAGGGLINEQFF. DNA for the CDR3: TGTGCCACCAGTGAGACTCCGGGACTAGCGGGAGGAGGGCTAATTAATGAGCAGTTCTTC.

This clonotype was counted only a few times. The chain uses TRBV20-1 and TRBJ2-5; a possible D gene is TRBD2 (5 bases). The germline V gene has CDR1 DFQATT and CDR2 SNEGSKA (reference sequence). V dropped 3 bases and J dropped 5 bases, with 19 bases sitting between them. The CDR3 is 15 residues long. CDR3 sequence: CSASVDSVSRETQYF. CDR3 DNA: TGCAGTGCTAGTGTTGATAGCGTCAGCCGGGAGACCCAGTACTTC.

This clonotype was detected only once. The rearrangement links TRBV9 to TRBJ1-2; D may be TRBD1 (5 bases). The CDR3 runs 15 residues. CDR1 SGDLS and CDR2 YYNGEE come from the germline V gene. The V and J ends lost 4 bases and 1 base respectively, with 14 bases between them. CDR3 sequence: CASSPLGASNYGYTF. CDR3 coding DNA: TGTGCCAGCAGCCCACTTGGGGCTAGTAACTATGGCTACACCTTC.